This paragraph covers one T cell receptor (beta chain) sequence. Which antigen it targets is not known. This sample stems from a study of CXCR3-negative and CXCR3-positive naive CD8 T cells (dated by TCRdb to between 2018 and 2020). For the study in its entirety: In total, roughly 140 million TRB reads were obtained, which works out to roughly 1.5 +/- 0.3 million reads per library. Data from 11 donors, pooled across two independent experiments, went into the diversity and physicochemical repertoire analyses. TRBV-TRBJ cluster analysis included naive subsets from roughly 5 donors and memory cells from 3 donors. The investigation overall reported the following: Freshly isolated PBMCs were used for most assays because CXCR3 expression went down partially after cryopreservation. Because surface CD5, which has been linked to self-reactivity in mice, was comparable between naive subsets, TCR interaction strength was also inferred from TRB CDR3 physicochemical properties. TRB CDR3s from CXCR3-positive naive cells showed higher hydrophobicity (lower Kidera factor 4), lower energy, and higher strength and volume indices than CXCR3-negative naive cells. TRBV-TRBJ usage was similar between naive CXCR3-negative and CXCR3-positive cells from the same donor, while memory cells showed distinct patterns. Comparably high repertoire diversity was found in both naive subsets, whereas much lower repertoire diversity was found in memory CD8+ T cells.

For each CD8+ T cell subset, flow sorting was done in triplicate, and about 300,000 cells per subset went directly into RLT lysis buffer. Naive CD8+ T cells were defined stringently as CD45RO-CCR7+CD27+CD95- to exclude memory contaminants. Peripheral blood mononuclear cells were isolated from buffy coats by standard density gradient centrifugation. Naive CXCR3-negative and CXCR3-positive CD8+ T cells were flow-sorted on a FACSAria III. An RNeasy Mini Kit was used to extract total RNA from the sorted cells. Sequencer: NextSeq 550. The Human TCR Profiling Kit (MiLaboratory) was used to make UMI-labeled 5' RACE TRB cDNA libraries. The full amount of extracted RNA was used for cDNA synthesis, and the full amount of resulting cDNA was used for PCR amplification. The libraries were made side by side, with each library going through the same number of PCR cycles. The paper's processing steps were these. With a minimum of two reads required per UMI, MIGEC and MiXCR pulled out about 53,000 +/- 10,000 unique UMI-labeled TRB cDNA molecules from each library. On average, each library contained roughly 40,000 +/- 10,000 functional in-frame TRB CDR3 nucleotide clonotypes without stop codons. Diversity metrics, including normalized Shannon-Wiener and Chao1, were computed in VDJtools after downsampling to 5000 UMI-labeled TRB molecules per sample. VDJtools was used to calculate clonotype-size-weighted physicochemical properties of the central five CDR3 residues, namely interaction energy, strength, volume and Kidera factor 4. One entry per CDR3 protein sequence results from the TCRdb reprocessing of the reads, with DNA left out. The V and J calls and clone size are TCRdb's, not the authors'. This sample's table contains 65,000 to 75,000 distinct CDR3 sequences. Of the sample, 0.55% to 0.8% falls within the top ten clones.

Including cysteine and phenylalanine, the CDR3 has 14 amino acids. No DNA accompanies this entry. For CDR1 and CDR2, the germline V gene lists MGHRA and YSYEKL. The sequenced sample consisted of naive CXCR3+ CD8+ T cells from blood. Interpreted using the paper, the cell subset or site label stands for: CD45RO-CCR7+CD27+CD95- naive CD8+ T cells expressing CXCR3 (TNR3+). This sequence was found in a human donor in good health. Some clones in this sample may be carry-over from other donors' samples. The chain is assembled from TRBV4-1 and TRBJ2-5. The CDR3 region reads CASSQDGFQETQYF.